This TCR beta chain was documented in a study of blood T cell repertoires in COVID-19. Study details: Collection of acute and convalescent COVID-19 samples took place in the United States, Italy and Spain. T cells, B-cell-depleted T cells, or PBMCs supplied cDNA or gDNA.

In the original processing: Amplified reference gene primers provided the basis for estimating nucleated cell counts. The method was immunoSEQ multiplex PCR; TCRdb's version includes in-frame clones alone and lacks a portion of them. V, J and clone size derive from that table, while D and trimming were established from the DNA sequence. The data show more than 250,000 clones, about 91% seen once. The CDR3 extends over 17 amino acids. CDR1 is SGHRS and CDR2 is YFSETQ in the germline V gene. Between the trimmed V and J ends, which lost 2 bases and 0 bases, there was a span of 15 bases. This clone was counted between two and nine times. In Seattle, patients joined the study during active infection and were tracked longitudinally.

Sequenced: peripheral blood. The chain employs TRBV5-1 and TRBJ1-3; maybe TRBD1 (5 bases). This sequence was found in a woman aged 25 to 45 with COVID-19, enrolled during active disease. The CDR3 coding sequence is TGCGCCAGCAGCTTTACAGGCCTACCATCCTCTGGAAACACCATATATTTT. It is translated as CASSFTGLPSSGNTIYF.